The present TCR beta chain was sequenced within a study of monozygotic twins with inflammatory bowel disease. The study, taken as a whole, reports: Backing was not found for a single strong signal or clonotype associated with IBD. Discrimination among different T cell subtypes was not achievable. Variability in patient repertoires may have come partly from differing immunosuppressive treatments.

Per donor there was one draw, yielding a blood sample of roughly 2.7 ml. For this clonotype: Its antigen remains unidentified.

TCRdb reprocessed the 5' RACE reads and keeps a single row for each CDR3 protein, giving no DNA. Across about 380,000 distinct CDR3 sequences, the top ten clones capture about 2.5% of the sample. This CDR3 comprises 19 residues. Per the germline V gene, CDR1 is GTSNPN and CDR2 is SVGIG (reference sequence). This TCR derives from a human donor with ulcerative colitis or Crohn's disease, or a healthy co-twin of an affected twin (not recorded which). The J gene is TRBJ2-1, the V gene TRBV30; without DNA, the TCRdb call of TRBD2 cannot be checked. Sequencing was carried out using blood. This chain's CDR3 is CAWSGLGGHGLAGGNEQFF.